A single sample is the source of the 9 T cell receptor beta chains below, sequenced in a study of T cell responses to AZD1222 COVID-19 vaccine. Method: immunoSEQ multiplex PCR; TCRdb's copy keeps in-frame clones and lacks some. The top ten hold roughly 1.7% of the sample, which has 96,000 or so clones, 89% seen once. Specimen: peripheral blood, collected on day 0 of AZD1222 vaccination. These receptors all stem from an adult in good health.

DNA of the CDR3: TGTGCCAGCGTACTAAACCAGGGGGCTGGCTACACCTTC. Amino acids: CASVLNQGAGYTF. The chain employs TRBV5-4 and TRBJ1-2, with 8 positions matching TRBD1. Germline loops: CDR1 SGHNT, CDR2 YYREEE (reference sequence). This CDR3 is built from 13 residues. After removal of 7 bases from V and 7 bases from J, the junction contained 9 bases not matched to a gene.

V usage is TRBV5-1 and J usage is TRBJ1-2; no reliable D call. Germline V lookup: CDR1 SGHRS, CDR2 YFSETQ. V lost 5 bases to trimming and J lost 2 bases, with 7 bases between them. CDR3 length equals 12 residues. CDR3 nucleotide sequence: TGCGCCAGCAGACAGACAAACTATGGCTACACCTTC. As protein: CASRQTNYGYTF.

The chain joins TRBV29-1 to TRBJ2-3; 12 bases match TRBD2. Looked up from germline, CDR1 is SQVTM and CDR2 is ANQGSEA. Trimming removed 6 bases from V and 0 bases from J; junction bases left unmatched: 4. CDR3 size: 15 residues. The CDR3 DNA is TGCAGCGTGGCCGGGACTAGCGGGAGCACAGATACGCAGTATTTT. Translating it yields CSVAGTSGSTDTQYF.

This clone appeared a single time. As DNA, the CDR3 is TGCGCCAGCAGCTTGGCAACTCCTTCAGGTGGAAACACCATATATTTT. As protein: CASSLATPSGGNTIYF. The chain has TRBV5-1 and TRBJ1-3, with unresolved D. V lost 0 bases and J 3 bases, leaving 13 bases between the germline ends. The V gene's germline CDR1 is SGHRS and CDR2 YFSETQ. The CDR3 has 16 residues.

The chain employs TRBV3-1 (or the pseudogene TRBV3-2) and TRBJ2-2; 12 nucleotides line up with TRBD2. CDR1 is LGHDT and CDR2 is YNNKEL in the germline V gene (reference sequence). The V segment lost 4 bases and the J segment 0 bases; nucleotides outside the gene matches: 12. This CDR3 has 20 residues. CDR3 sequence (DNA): TGTGCCAGCAGCCCAAATCCGGGACTAGCGGGTTTTTCGAACACCGGGGAGCTGTTTTTT. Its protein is CASSPNPGLAGFSNTGELFF.

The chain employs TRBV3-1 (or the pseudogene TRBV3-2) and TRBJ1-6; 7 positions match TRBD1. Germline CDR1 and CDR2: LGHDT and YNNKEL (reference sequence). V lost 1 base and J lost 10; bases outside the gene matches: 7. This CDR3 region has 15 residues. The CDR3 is CASSQAPPTGSPLHF. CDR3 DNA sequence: TGTGCCAGCAGCCAAGCCCCCCCGACAGGGTCACCCCTCCACTTT.

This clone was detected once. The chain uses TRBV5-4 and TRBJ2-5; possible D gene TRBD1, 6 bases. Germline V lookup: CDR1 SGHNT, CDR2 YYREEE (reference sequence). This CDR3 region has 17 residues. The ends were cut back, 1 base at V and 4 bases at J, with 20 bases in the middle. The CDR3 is CASSLLLTGPGRETQYF. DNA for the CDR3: TGTGCCAGCAGCTTGTTGTTAACAGGGCCGGGGAGAGAGACCCAGTACTTC.

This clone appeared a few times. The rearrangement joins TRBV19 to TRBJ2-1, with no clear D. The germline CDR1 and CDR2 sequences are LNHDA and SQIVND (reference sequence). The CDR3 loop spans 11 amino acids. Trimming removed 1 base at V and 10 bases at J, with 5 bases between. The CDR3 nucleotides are TGTGCCAGTAGTATAGGGGCGGAGCAGTTCTTC. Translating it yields CASSIGAEQFF. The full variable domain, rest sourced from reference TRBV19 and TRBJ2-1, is DGGITQSPKYLFRKEGQNVTLSCEQNLNHDAMYWYRQDPGQGLRLIYYSQIVNDFQKGDIAEGYSVSREKKESFPLTVTSAQKNPTAFYLCASSIGAEQFFGPGTRLTVL.

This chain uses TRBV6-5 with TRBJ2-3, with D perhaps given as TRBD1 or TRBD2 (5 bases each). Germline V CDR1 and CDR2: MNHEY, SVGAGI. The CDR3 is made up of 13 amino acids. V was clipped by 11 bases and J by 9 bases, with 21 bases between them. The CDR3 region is CAGAESGGTTQYF. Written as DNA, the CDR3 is TGTGCCGGAGCAGAATCTGGGGGTACGACGCAGTATTTT.